One sample yielded the 10 T cell receptor beta chains listed below, sequenced in a study of human T cells and chemical hapten exposure. Time point described: patch test 3, about 24 weeks after DPC sensitization. Specified treatment: therapeutic diphenylcyclopropenone sensitization with weekly scalp DPC. Each CDR3 protein is one row after TCRdb ran MiXCR on the RACE reads. The sample shows 80,000 to 100,000 distinct CDR3 sequences, about a tenth of them seen only once. Specimen: whole blood, collected in connection with sensitization to the hapten diphenylcyclopropenone (DPC). The receptors were sampled from a woman under 40 with alopecia areata. Some clones in this sample may be carry-over from other donors' samples.

The chain joins TRBV20-1 to TRBJ1-1, with 7 bases that match TRBD1. Per the germline V gene, CDR1 is DFQATT and CDR2 is SNEGSKA (reference sequence). V dropped 1 base and J dropped 5; count of bases not matched to a gene: 4. The CDR3 contains 13 residues. The CDR3 region has the DNA TGCAGTGCTAGAGGCGCAGGGGGAACTGAAGCTTTCTTT. It specifies CSARGAGGTEAFF.

The chain uses TRBV18 and TRBJ2-1; 13 bases line up with TRBD2. Losses at the gene ends were 3 bases for V and 6 bases for J; bases not matched to a gene: 2. The CDR3 loop spans 15 amino acids. Germline CDR1 and CDR2: KGHSH and LQKENI. CDR3 DNA sequence: TGTGCCAGCTCACCGGGACTAGCGGGACCCAATGAGCAGTTCTTC. It specifies CASSPGLAGPNEQFF.

The V call is TRBV7-9, the J call TRBJ1-4; D might be TRBD1 (5 bases). Germline CDR1 SEHNR, CDR2 FQNEAQ (reference sequence). This CDR3 comprises 14 residues. V was pared by 3 bases and J by 3 bases, with 8 bases between. The DNA of the CDR3 is TGTGCCAGCAGCTTGGGGGGACCTAATGAAAAACTGTTTTTT. Its protein product is CASSLGGPNEKLFF.

The V and J genes are TRBV12-5 and TRBJ1-1; 8 nucleotides align to TRBD1. V lost 0 bases and J lost 3; bases outside the gene matches: 9. The CDR3 consists of 17 residues. The V gene's germline CDR1 is LGHNT and CDR2 FRNRAP. CDR3 sequence: CASGLVIGHRGDTEAFF. The CDR3 region has the DNA TGTGCTAGTGGTTTGGTAATAGGGCACAGGGGGGACACTGAAGCTTTCTTT.

To note about this clonotype: This may come from a read error, since a much larger clone is one base off. This sequence joins TRBV5-1 and TRBJ2-5, with 15 bases that match TRBD2. This CDR3 is 17 amino acids long. The germline V gene encodes CDR1 SGHRS and CDR2 YFSETQ. Trimming removed 4 bases from V and 3 bases from J; junction bases left unmatched: 7. In DNA, the CDR3 is TGCGCCAGCAGCATGGGACTAGCGGGGGGCCGGAAAGAGACCCAGTACTTC. This codes for CASSMGLAGGRKETQYF. Variable domain in full (rest from reference TRBV5-1 and TRBJ2-5): KAGVTQTPRYLIKTRGQQVTLSCSPISGHRSVSWYQQTPGQGLQFLFEYFSETQRNKGNFPGRFSGRQFSNSRSEMNVSTLELGDSALYLCASSMGLAGGRKETQYFGPGTRLLVL.

This clonotype was seen a handful of times. An end of the junction does not agree with germline; a read error may underlie this. This chain uses TRBV4-1 with TRBJ1-5; TRBD1 might be the D (5 bases). The CDR3 is 16 amino acids. Germline V gene sequence: CDR1 MGHRA, CDR2 YSYEKL. DNA for the CDR3: TGCGCCAGCAACCAAGTGAACCGAAAGGGGAATCAGCCCCAGCATTTT. It yields the protein CASNQVNRKGNQPQHF.

This clonotype has a handful of counts. V is TRBV12-3 or TRBV12-4 and J is TRBJ1-5; D is ambiguous. The CDR3 is 12 residues long. Trimming removed 3 bases from V and 5 bases from J, with 5 bases in between. The CDR3 is CASSFSDQPQHF. The DNA of the CDR3 is TGTGCCAGCAGTTTCTCGGATCAGCCCCAGCATTTT.

V and J are TRBV9 and TRBJ2-2; D is tentatively TRBD1 or TRBD2 (5 bases each). This CDR3 has 15 amino acids. V was clipped by 0 bases and J by 4 bases, with 10 bases between them. Germline CDR1 reads SGDLS; CDR2 reads YYNGEE. CDR3 loop: CASSVGEGTTGELFF. CDR3 nucleotides: TGTGCCAGCAGCGTAGGTGAAGGGACCACCGGGGAGCTGTTTTTT.

The rearrangement uses TRBV6-2 or TRBV6-3 and TRBJ2-4; D is possibly TRBD2 (6 bases). This CDR3 has 17 residues. Trimming pared 5 bases from V and 3 bases from J, leaving 20 bases between. Germline V gene sequence: CDR1 MNHEY, CDR2 SVGEGT. The CDR3 loop reads CASSQPWREKVKNIQYF. In DNA, the CDR3 is TGTGCCAGCAGTCAACCGTGGAGGGAAAAGGTCAAAAACATTCAGTACTTC.

This chain uses TRBV5-4 with TRBJ2-1, with 9 bases that match TRBD2. V shed 1 base, J shed 2 bases, and the junction held 4 bases outside the gene matches. This CDR3 contains 16 residues. The germline CDR1 and CDR2 sequences are SGHNT and YYREEE (reference sequence). The CDR3 DNA follows: TGTGCCAGCAGCTTGCGCGGGGGGGCTGCCTACAATGAGCAGTTCTTC. This translates into CASSLRGGAAYNEQFF.